The present entry profiles one T cell receptor (beta chain) with its context. Together with a sample-barcoded 5' primer, a J-beta primer mix was included in a second PCR lasting about 7 to 12 cycles. TCRdb processed the 5' RACE reads anew with MiXCR; each CDR3 protein has one entry. The sample lists over 1,500,000 distinct CDR3 sequences; 35% to 50% were seen once. A minimum of 6 micrograms of total RNA was extracted per sample. This sample was taken from a study of blood T cells in healthy people across ages. Overall study: Template switching picked up about one barcoded beta molecule for each two T cells.

CDR1 is SGHTA and CDR2 is FQGNSA in the germline V gene. V lost 7 bases, J lost 0 bases, and 7 bases stayed unmatched. This CDR3 is 15 amino acids long. The chain employs TRBV7-2 and TRBJ2-7, with TRBD2 matching over 9 bases. The sample comprised blood. The origin of this receptor is a human donor in good health. The CDR3 bases are TGTGCCAGCATCCCCTGGACTAGCGACTCCTACGAGCAGTACTTC. Translated, it gives CASIPWTSDSYEQYF.